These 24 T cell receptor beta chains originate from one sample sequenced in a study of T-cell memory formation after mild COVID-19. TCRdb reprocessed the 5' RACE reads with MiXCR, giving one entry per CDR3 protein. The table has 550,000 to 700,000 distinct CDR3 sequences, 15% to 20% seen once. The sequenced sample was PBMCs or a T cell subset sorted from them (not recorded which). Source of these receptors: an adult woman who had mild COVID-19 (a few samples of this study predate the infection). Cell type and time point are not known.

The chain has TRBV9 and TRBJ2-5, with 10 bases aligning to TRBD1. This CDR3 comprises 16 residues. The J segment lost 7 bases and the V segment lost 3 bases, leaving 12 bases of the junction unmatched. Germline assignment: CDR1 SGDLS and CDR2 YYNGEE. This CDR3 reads CASSDSLTGGQGTQYF. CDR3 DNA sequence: TGTGCCAGCAGCGACTCCTTGACAGGGGGCCAGGGGACCCAGTACTTC. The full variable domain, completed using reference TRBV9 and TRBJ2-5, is DSGVTQTPKHLITATGQRVTLRCSPRSGDLSVYWYQQSLDQGLQFLIQYYNGEERAKGNILERFSAQQFPDLHSELNLSSLELGDSALYFCASSDSLTGGQGTQYFGPGTRLLVL.

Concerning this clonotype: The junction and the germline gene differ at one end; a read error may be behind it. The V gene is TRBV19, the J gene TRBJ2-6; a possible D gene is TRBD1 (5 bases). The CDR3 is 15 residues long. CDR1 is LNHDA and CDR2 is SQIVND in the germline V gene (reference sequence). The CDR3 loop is CASSPTPSGANVLTF. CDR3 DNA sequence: TGTGCCAGTAGTCCTACACCCTCTGGGGCCAACGTCCTGACTTTT. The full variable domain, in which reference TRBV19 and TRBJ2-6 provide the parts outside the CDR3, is DGGITQSPKYLFRKEGQNVTLSCEQNLNHDAMYWYRQDPGQGLRLIYYSQIVNDFQKGDIAEGYSVSREKKESFPLTVTSAQKNPTAFYLCASSPTPSGANVLTFGAGSRLTVL.

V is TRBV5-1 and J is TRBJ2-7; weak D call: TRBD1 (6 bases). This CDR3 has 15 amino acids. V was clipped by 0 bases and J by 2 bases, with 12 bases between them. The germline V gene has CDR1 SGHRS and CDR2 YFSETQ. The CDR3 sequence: CASSLAAGETYEQYF. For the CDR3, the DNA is TGCGCCAGCAGCTTGGCGGCAGGGGAAACCTACGAGCAGTACTTC.

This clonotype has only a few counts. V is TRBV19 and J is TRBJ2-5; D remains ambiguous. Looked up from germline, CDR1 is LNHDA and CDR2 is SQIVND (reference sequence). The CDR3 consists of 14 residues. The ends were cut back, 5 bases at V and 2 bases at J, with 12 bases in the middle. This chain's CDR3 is CASSFDIGQETQYF. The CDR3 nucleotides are TGTGCCAGTAGTTTTGACATAGGTCAAGAGACCCAGTACTTC.

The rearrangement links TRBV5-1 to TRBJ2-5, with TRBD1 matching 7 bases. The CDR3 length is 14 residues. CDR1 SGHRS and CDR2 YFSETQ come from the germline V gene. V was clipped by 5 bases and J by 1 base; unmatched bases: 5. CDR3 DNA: TGCGCCAGCAGGATAGGGACAGCCCAAGAGACCCAGTACTTC. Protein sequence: CASRIGTAQETQYF.

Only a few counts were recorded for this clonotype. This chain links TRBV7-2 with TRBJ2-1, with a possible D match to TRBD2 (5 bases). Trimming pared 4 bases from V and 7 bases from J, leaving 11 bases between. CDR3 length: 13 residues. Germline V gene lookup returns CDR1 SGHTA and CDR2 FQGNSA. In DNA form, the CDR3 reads TGTGCCAGCAGCTCGACTATGGAAAATGAGCAGTTCTTC. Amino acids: CASSSTMENEQFF. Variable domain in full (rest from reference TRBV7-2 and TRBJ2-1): GAGVSQSPSNKVTEKGKDVELRCDPISGHTALYWYRQSLGQGLEFLIYFQGNSAPDKSGLPSDRFSAERTGGSVSTLTIQRTQQEDSAVYLCASSSTMENEQFFGPGTRLTVL.

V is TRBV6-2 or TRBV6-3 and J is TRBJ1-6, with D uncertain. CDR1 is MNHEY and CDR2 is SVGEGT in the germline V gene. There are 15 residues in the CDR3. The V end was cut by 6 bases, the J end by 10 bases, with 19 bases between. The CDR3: CASSKREGLRSPLHF. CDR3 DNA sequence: TGTGCCAGCAGCAAACGGGAGGGATTAAGGTCACCCCTCCACTTT.

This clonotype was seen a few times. CDR3 region: CASSYRRQAGSGNTIYF. The CDR3 bases are TGTGCCAGCAGTTACCGACGACAGGCGGGCTCTGGAAACACCATATATTTT. This rearrangement joins TRBV12-3 or TRBV12-4 to TRBJ1-3, with D possibly being TRBD1 (6 bases). V shed 4 bases and J shed 0 bases, with 16 bases lying between them. This CDR3 comprises 17 residues.

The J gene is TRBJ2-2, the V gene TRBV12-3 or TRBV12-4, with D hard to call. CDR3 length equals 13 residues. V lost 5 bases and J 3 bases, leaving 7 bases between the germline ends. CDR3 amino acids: CASSNTYTGELFF. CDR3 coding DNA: TGTGCCAGCAGTAACACCTACACCGGGGAGCTGTTTTTT.

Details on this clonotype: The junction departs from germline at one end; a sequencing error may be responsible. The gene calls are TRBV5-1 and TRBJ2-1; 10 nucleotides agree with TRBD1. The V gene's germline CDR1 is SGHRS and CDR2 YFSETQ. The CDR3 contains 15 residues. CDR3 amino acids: CASRLGQGSYNEQFF. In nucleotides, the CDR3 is TGCGCCAGCAGGTTGGGACAGGGGTCCTACAATGAGCAGTTCTTC.

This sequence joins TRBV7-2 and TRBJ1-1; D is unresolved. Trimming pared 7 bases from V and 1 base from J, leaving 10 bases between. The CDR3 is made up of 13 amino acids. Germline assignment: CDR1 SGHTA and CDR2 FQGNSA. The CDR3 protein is CASNSLGNTEAFF. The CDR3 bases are TGTGCCAGCAACTCCTTGGGGAACACTGAAGCTTTCTTT. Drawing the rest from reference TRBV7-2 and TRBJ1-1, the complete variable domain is GAGVSQSPSNKVTEKGKDVELRCDPISGHTALYWYRQSLGQGLEFLIYFQGNSAPDKSGLPSDRFSAERTGGSVSTLTIQRTQQEDSAVYLCASNSLGNTEAFFGQGTRLTVV.

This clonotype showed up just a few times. The CDR3: CSVAGTTTTTDTQYF. The CDR3 DNA reads as TGCAGCGTTGCAGGGACAACTACCACCACAGATACGCAGTATTTT. The gene calls are TRBV29-1 and TRBJ2-3, with TRBD1 as a possible D gene (6 bases). Germline V lookup: CDR1 SQVTM, CDR2 ANQGSEA. V gave up 4 bases and J gave up 2 bases, with 16 bases separating them. The CDR3 is 15 amino acids.

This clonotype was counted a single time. CDR3 sequence reads: CASSVGTSGRNGELFF. The CDR3 nucleotides read TGTGCCAGCAGCGTTGGGACTAGCGGGCGAAACGGGGAGCTGTTTTTT. The rearrangement uses TRBV9 and TRBJ2-2, with 12 positions matching TRBD2. Germline CDR1 and CDR2: SGDLS and YYNGEE. V lost 2 bases, J lost 7 bases, and 6 bases stayed unmatched. The CDR3 is 16 amino acids.

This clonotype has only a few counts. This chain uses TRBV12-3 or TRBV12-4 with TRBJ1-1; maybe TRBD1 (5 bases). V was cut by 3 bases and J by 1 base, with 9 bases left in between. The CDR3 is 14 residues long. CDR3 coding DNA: TGTGCCAGCAGTTTGACAGAGACGAACACTGAAGCTTTCTTT. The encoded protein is CASSLTETNTEAFF.

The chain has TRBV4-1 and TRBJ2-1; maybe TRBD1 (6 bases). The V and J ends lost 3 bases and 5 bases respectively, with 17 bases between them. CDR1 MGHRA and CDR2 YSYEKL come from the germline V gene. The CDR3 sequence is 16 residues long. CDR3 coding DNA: TGCGCCAGCAGCCACCTAACTCTGACAGGAGACAATGAGCAGTTCTTC. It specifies CASSHLTLTGDNEQFF.

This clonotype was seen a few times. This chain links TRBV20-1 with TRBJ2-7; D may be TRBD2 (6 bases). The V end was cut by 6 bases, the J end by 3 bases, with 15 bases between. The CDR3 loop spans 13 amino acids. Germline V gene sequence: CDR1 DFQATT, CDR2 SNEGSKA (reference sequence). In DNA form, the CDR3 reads TGCAGTGCAACGGGACTCAACCTCTACGAGCAGTACTTC. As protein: CSATGLNLYEQYF.

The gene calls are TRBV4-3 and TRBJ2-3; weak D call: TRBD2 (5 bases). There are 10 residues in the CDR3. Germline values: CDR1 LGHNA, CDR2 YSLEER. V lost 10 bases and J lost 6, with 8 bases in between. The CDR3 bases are TGCGCCATCCCGGGGGATACGCAGTATTTT. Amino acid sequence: CAIPGDTQYF.

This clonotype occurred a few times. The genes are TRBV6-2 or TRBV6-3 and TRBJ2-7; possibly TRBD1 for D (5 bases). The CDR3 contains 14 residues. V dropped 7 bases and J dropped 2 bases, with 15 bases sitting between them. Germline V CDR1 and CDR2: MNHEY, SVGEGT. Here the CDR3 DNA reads TGTGCCAGCACCTTAAGAGCAGGGCCCTACGAGCAGTACTTC. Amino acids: CASTLRAGPYEQYF.

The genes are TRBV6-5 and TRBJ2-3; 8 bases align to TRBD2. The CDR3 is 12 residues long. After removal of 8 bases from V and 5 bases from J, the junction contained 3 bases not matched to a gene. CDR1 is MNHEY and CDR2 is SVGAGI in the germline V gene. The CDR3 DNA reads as TGTGCCAGCCGGGGGGGGGGAGATACGCAGTATTTT. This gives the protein CASRGGGDTQYF.

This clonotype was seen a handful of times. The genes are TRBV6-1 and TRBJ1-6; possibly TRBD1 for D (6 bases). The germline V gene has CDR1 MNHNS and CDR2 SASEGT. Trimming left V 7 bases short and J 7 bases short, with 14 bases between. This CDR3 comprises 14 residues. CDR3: CASTERGLNSPLHF. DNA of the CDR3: TGTGCCAGCACCGAACGGGGGCTGAATTCACCCCTCCACTTT.

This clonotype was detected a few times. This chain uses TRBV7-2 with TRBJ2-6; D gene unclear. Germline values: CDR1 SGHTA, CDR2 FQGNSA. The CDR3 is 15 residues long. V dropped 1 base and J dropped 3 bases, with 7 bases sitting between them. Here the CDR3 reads CASSLVAGGANVLTF. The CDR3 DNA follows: TGTGCCAGCAGCTTAGTTGCTGGTGGGGCCAACGTCCTGACTTTC.

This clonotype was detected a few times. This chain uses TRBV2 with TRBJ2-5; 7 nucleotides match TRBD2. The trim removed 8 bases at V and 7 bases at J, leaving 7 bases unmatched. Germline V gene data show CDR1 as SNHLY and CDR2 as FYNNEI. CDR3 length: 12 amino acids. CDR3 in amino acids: CASEGTIGTQYF. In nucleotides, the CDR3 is TGTGCCAGCGAGGGGACTATCGGGACCCAGTACTTC.

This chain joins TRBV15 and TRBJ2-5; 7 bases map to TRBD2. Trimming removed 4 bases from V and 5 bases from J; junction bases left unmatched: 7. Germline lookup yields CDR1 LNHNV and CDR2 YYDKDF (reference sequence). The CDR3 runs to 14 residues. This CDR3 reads CATSNPSGGETQYF. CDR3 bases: TGTGCCACCAGCAACCCGTCCGGGGGGGAGACCCAGTACTTC.

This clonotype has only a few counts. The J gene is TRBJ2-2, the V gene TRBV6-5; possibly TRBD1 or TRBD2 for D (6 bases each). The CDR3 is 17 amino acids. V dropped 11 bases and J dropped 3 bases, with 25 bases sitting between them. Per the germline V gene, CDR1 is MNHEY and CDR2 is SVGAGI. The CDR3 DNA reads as TGTGCCGGGCTCATGGGGGGCAGGGTCCCCGACACCGGGGAGCTGTTTTTT. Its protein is CAGLMGGRVPDTGELFF.